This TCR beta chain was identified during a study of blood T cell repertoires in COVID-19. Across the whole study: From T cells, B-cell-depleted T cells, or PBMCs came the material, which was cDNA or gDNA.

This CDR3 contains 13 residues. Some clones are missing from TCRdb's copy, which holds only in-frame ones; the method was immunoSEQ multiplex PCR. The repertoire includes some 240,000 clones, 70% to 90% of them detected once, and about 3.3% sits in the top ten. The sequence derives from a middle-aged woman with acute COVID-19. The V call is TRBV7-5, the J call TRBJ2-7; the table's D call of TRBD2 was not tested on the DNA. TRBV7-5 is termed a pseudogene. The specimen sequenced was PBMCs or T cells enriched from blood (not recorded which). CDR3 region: CARSLRTSYEQYF. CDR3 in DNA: TGTGCCAGAAGCTTACGGACTAGCTACGAGCAGTACTTC.